This T cell receptor beta chain was retrieved from a study of blood T cell repertoires in COVID-19. This clone was seen more than once but under ten times. The protocol was immunoSEQ multiplex PCR, while the TCRdb copy is restricted to in-frame clones and leaves out a portion. The data hold roughly 70,000 clones, with less than 75% observed a single time. This receptor was obtained from a man between 60 and 70 years old with acute or convalescent COVID-19. Sequenced input: peripheral blood.

This chain's CDR3 is CASSRQPGLAGVGLVEQFF. CDR3 bases: TGCGCCAGCAGCCGCCAACCAGGACTAGCGGGAGTTGGCTTGGTTGAGCAGTTCTTC. The V gene is TRBV5-1, the J gene TRBJ2-1, with 13 bases matching TRBD2. The CDR3 is 19 residues long. Germline assignment: CDR1 SGHRS and CDR2 YFSETQ. V dropped 4 bases and J dropped 9; count of bases not matched to a gene: 19.